This T cell receptor beta chain was sequenced in a study of PD-1 blockade in classical Hodgkin lymphoma. Study-wide points: CD8+ TCR diversity did not rise significantly by C4D1, unlike CD4+. The study found complete responders had baseline diversity similar to newly diagnosed patients.

A note on this clone: What it recognizes is unknown.

Profiling relied on immunoSEQ multiplex PCR, and the TCRdb table lists in-frame clones only, not all of them. The sample holds just under 20,000 clones, 75% to 85% seen once. Indicated time point: cycle 4 day 1 (C4D1), after 6 weeks of nivolumab. No patient escaped relapse after autologous stem cell transplantation, and brentuximab vedotin exposure varied. Best outcomes ranged across complete response, partial response and progressive disease. The sequencing used peripheral blood mononuclear cells (PBMCs), collected before the fourth cycle of nivolumab. This TCR derives from a human donor with classical Hodgkin lymphoma.

This CDR3 reads CASSLEGAGNQPQHF. For the CDR3, the DNA is TGTGCCAGCAGCTTAGAGGGGGCCGGCAATCAGCCCCAGCATTTT. The rearrangement joins TRBV7-9 to TRBJ1-5; TRBD1 agrees at 7 bases. CDR1 and CDR2 (germline): SEHNR, FQNEAQ (reference sequence). This CDR3 has 15 residues. Trimming removed 1 base from V and 2 bases from J; junction bases left unmatched: 2.